The 28 T cell receptor beta chains in this list originate from one sample, sequenced in a study of blood T cells in healthy people across ages. Alongside a J-beta primer mix, a sample-barcoded 5' primer served in a second PCR lasting about 7 to 11 cycles. One entry per CDR3 protein results from TCRdb running MiXCR on the 5' RACE reads. The table lists about 640,000 distinct CDR3 sequences, 58% of them singletons. The sequenced sample was blood. All receptors come from a man aged 60-69 years in good health.

Worth noting for this clonotype: A single base separates this from a much larger clone, so it may be a read error. The V gene is TRBV6-6, the J gene TRBJ2-5, with D perhaps given as TRBD1 or TRBD2 (7 bases each). Germline values: CDR1 MNHNY, CDR2 SVGAGI (reference sequence). The V and J ends lost 7 bases and 7 bases respectively, with 16 bases between them. The CDR3 spans 13 residues. The CDR3 sequence: CASTIQGRGTQYF. CDR3 coding DNA: TGTGCCAGCACTATACAGGGGAGGGGGACCCAGTACTTC.

The rearrangement links TRBV7-2 to TRBJ2-5; 11 bases map to TRBD2. V shed 0 bases and J 5 bases; nucleotides not matched to a gene: 5. The germline V gene encodes CDR1 SGHTA and CDR2 FQGNSA. The CDR3 totals 16 residues. The CDR3 sequence is CASSLALAGVRETQYF. For the CDR3, the DNA is TGTGCCAGCAGCTTAGCACTAGCGGGGGTCAGGGAGACCCAGTACTTC. The entire variable domain, with the rest obtained from reference TRBV7-2 and TRBJ2-5, is as follows: GAGVSQSPSNKVTEKGKDVELRCDPISGHTALYWYRQSLGQGLEFLIYFQGNSAPDKSGLPSDRFSAERTGGSVSTLTIQRTQQEDSAVYLCASSLALAGVRETQYFGPGTRLLVL.

A single count supports this clonotype. The genes are TRBV28 and TRBJ2-1; 8 positions agree with TRBD1. The CDR3 is made up of 16 amino acids. The germline gives CDR1 MDHEN, CDR2 SYDVKM. After removal of 10 bases from V and 4 bases from J, the junction contained 15 bases not matched to a gene. In nucleotides, the CDR3 is TGTGCCACGGCTGGGGCCCCGGGACAGGCTTACAATGAGCAGTTCTTC. This encodes CATAGAPGQAYNEQFF. Together with reference TRBV28 and TRBJ2-1, the CDR3 gives the full variable domain: DVKVTQSSRYLVKRTGEKVFLECVQDMDHENMFWYRQDPGLGLRLIYFSYDVKMKEKGDIPEGYSVSREKKERFSLILESASTNQTSMYLCATAGAPGQAYNEQFFGPGTRLTVL.

V and J are TRBV7-6 and TRBJ2-5; maybe TRBD2 (5 bases). The CDR3 has 15 residues. V gave up 1 base and J gave up 5 bases, with 14 bases separating them. Germline V gene sequence: CDR1 SGHVS, CDR2 FNYEAQ. CDR3 sequence (DNA): TGTGCCAGCAGCTTAGAGCGGCCCGACGGGGAGACCCAGTACTTC. It translates to CASSLERPDGETQYF.

This clonotype was counted a few times. The chain uses TRBV5-5 and TRBJ1-1; 8 positions match TRBD1. Germline lookup yields CDR1 SGHKS and CDR2 YYEKEE (reference sequence). This CDR3 region has 15 residues. V lost 2 bases and J lost 5; bases outside the gene matches: 8. The CDR3 loop reads CASSLDGQGGTEAFF. Here the CDR3 DNA reads TGTGCCAGCAGCTTAGATGGACAGGGTGGGACTGAAGCTTTCTTT. The variable domain in full, with the rest retrieved from reference TRBV5-5 and TRBJ1-1, is DAGVTQSPTHLIKTRGQQVTLRCSPISGHKSVSWYQQVLGQGPQFIFQYYEKEERGRGNFPDRFSARQFPNYSSELNVNALLLGDSALYLCASSLDGQGGTEAFFGQGTRLTVV.

The genes are TRBV29-1 and TRBJ1-2, with D maybe TRBD1 (5 bases). CDR1 and CDR2 (germline): SQVTM, ANQGSEA. With 5 bases removed from V and 4 bases from J, the gap between germline ends came to 20 bases. The CDR3 consists of 15 residues. The CDR3: CSVTTGSTGFYGYTF. CDR3 sequence (DNA): TGCAGCGTTACAACAGGATCCACCGGTTTCTATGGCTACACCTTC.

The chain joins TRBV6-1 to TRBJ1-6; D ambiguous. The CDR3 has 15 amino acids. Between the trimmed V and J ends, which lost 0 bases and 9 bases, there was a span of 12 bases. Per germline, CDR1 MNHNS and CDR2 SASEGT. CDR3 in amino acids: CASSEAHVRGSPLHF. In DNA, the CDR3 is TGTGCCAGCAGTGAAGCGCACGTTCGCGGTTCACCCCTCCACTTT.

V gene TRBV6-5 combines with J gene TRBJ2-3; D is perhaps TRBD2 (7 bases). Germline loops: CDR1 MNHEY, CDR2 SVGAGI. CDR3 length: 16 amino acids. The V end lost 4 bases, the J end lost 4 bases, and 18 bases lay between the germline ends. The CDR3 here is CASSWGGRGPADTQYF. Written as DNA, the CDR3 is TGTGCCAGCAGTTGGGGGGGCAGGGGCCCCGCAGATACGCAGTATTTT.

This clonotype showed up just a few times. The V and J genes are TRBV19 and TRBJ1-1; 7 bases agree with TRBD1. After removal of 7 bases from V and 5 bases from J, the junction contained 10 bases not matched to a gene. The CDR3 is 14 amino acids. Germline V gene sequence: CDR1 LNHDA, CDR2 SQIVND (reference sequence). The CDR3 coding sequence is TGTGCCAGTAAAGCCCTGCAGGGGGGAACTGAAGCTTTCTTT. This encodes CASKALQGGTEAFF.

The chain couples TRBV20-1 to TRBJ1-6, with 10 bases matching TRBD1. Germline CDR1 DFQATT, CDR2 SNEGSKA (reference sequence). The CDR3 runs 13 residues. V trimming: 6 bases; J trimming: 10 bases; junction bases outside the gene matches: 6. CDR3: CSALGTGASPLHF. For the CDR3, the DNA is TGCAGTGCCCTCGGGACAGGGGCATCACCCCTCCACTTT.

The chain joins TRBV2 to TRBJ1-5; 7 bases are a match to TRBD1. V lost 1 base to trimming and J lost 3 bases; unmatched junction nucleotides: 6. This CDR3 comprises 16 residues. From germline, CDR1 is SNHLY and CDR2 FYNNEI. CDR3 in DNA: TGTGCCAGCAGTGAAGGCGTAGGGGGCGTCAATCAGCCCCAGCATTTT. Protein product: CASSEGVGGVNQPQHF.

The chain employs TRBV20-1 and TRBJ1-1; D is possibly TRBD1 (5 bases). Trimming pared 0 bases from V and 1 base from J, leaving 9 bases between. The CDR3 spans 14 residues. The germline V gene encodes CDR1 DFQATT and CDR2 SNEGSKA (reference sequence). CDR3: CSAREGTENTEAFF. CDR3 DNA: TGCAGTGCTAGAGAAGGGACGGAGAACACTGAAGCTTTCTTT.

This clonotype was seen once. This rearrangement joins TRBV2 to TRBJ1-1; D uncertain. V lost 3 bases and J lost 10, with 15 bases in between. The CDR3 consists of 13 residues. Germline CDR1 reads SNHLY; CDR2 reads FYNNEI. CDR3 in DNA: TGTGCCAGCAGTGAGCACAGCCCCGTTGGAGCTTTCTTT. Encoded protein: CASSEHSPVGAFF.

In its sample, this clonotype was seen a few times. This chain connects TRBV20-1 to TRBJ2-5; perhaps TRBD1 as D (5 bases). This CDR3 region has 12 residues. V lost 6 bases and J lost 0, with 8 bases in between. The germline CDR1 and CDR2 sequences are DFQATT and SNEGSKA (reference sequence). The CDR3, as DNA: TGCAGTGCAAACAGGAACCAAGAGACCCAGTACTTC. Its protein product is CSANRNQETQYF.

This chain links TRBV7-2 with TRBJ2-1; the match to TRBD2 covers 11 bases. Germline loops: CDR1 SGHTA, CDR2 FQGNSA. The CDR3 is made up of 16 amino acids. Trimming at V came to 4 bases and at J to 6 bases, leaving 8 bases not matched to a gene. CDR3 nucleotide sequence: TGTGCCAGCAGCTGGGGGGTCGGACTAGCGGGCAATGAGCAGTTCTTC. As protein: CASSWGVGLAGNEQFF.

V and J are TRBV6-2 or TRBV6-3 and TRBJ2-3; 7 positions agree with TRBD2. This CDR3 comprises 16 residues. V shed 6 bases, J shed 6 bases, and the junction held 15 bases outside the gene matches. CDR1 and CDR2 from the germline V gene are MNHEY and SVGEGT. CDR3 region: CASSTRAGTPRDTQYF. CDR3 DNA: TGTGCCAGCAGCACGCGAGCGGGGACCCCTCGGGATACGCAGTATTTT.

The genes are TRBV10-2 and TRBJ1-3, with D unclear. CDR3 length equals 14 residues. V was cut by 2 bases and J by 2 bases, with 7 bases left in between. Germline lookup yields CDR1 WSHSY and CDR2 SAAADI. This chain's CDR3 is CASSEGQTGNTIYF. The CDR3, as DNA: TGCGCCAGCAGTGAGGGCCAGACTGGAAACACCATATATTTT.

This clonotype was seen just once. The chain carries TRBV5-1 and TRBJ2-1; D gene ambiguous. The V and J ends lost 1 base and 7 bases respectively, with 6 bases between them. Germline CDR1 is SGHRS and CDR2 is YFSETQ. CDR3 length: 12 amino acids. The CDR3 DNA sequence: TGCGCCAGCAGCTTGAACCGAAATGAGCAGTTCTTC. It codes for CASSLNRNEQFF.

With respect to this clonotype: One end of the junction fails to match germline, which may point to a read error. The chain has TRBV29-1 and TRBJ2-6; D is unclear. Germline V gives CDR1 SQVTM, CDR2 ANQGSEA. The CDR3 extends over 12 amino acids. In DNA, the CDR3 is TGCGGCGTTCCCACTGGGGCCAACGTCCTGACTTTC. Its protein is CGVPTGANVLTF. Looking up the rest from reference TRBV29-1 and TRBJ2-6 gives the full variable domain: SAVISQKPSRDICQRGTSLTIQCQVDSQVTMMFWYRQQPGQSLTLIATANQGSEATYESGFVIDKFPISRPNLTFSTLTVSNMSPEDSSIYLCGVPTGANVLTFGAGSRLTVL.

The V call is TRBV20-1, the J call TRBJ2-7; 8 bases match TRBD1. With 5 bases clipped from V and 7 bases from J, the junction kept 13 bases outside the gene matches. The CDR3 length is 14 residues. Per germline, CDR1 DFQATT and CDR2 SNEGSKA (reference sequence). CDR3 sequence: CSALPGQVVGEQYF. CDR3 in DNA: TGCAGTGCTTTACCGGGACAGGTGGTCGGGGAGCAGTACTTC.

This clonotype was counted between two and nine times. The rearrangement uses TRBV6-2 or TRBV6-3 and TRBJ2-1; D might be TRBD1 or TRBD2, each matching 5 bases. The CDR3 runs to 15 residues. Trimming took off 2 bases at V and 9 bases at J, with 17 bases between the two ends. Germline V lookup: CDR1 MNHEY, CDR2 SVGEGT. The CDR3 spells CASSYMRAGASEQFF. The CDR3 region has the DNA TGTGCCAGCAGTTACATGAGGGCCGGGGCGAGTGAGCAGTTCTTC.

J is TRBJ1-1 and V is TRBV5-1; D remains ambiguous. V shed 0 bases and J shed 5 bases, with 11 bases lying between them. Germline-derived CDR1 and CDR2 are SGHRS and YFSETQ. The CDR3 consists of 14 residues. The CDR3 here is CASSLGHPRTEAFF. In nucleotides, the CDR3 is TGCGCCAGCAGCTTGGGACATCCGAGGACTGAAGCTTTCTTT.

Here the CDR3 DNA reads TGTGCCAGCAGCTTATTCGGGGGGGCCGGAGATACGCAGTATTTT. It is translated as CASSLFGGAGDTQYF. This sequence joins TRBV7-2 and TRBJ2-3; 8 nucleotides agree with TRBD2. V was clipped by 2 bases and J by 5 bases; unmatched bases: 6. The CDR3 sequence is 15 residues long. Germline lookup yields CDR1 SGHTA and CDR2 FQGNSA.

The chain links TRBV20-1 to TRBJ2-1; possible D gene TRBD2, 6 bases. The CDR3 totals 15 residues. CDR1 and CDR2 from the germline V gene are DFQATT and SNEGSKA (reference sequence). V dropped 4 bases and J dropped 0 bases, with 13 bases sitting between them. The CDR3 DNA reads as TGCAGTGCTACCCGCGGGGTCGGCTCCTACAATGAGCAGTTCTTC. Translated: CSATRGVGSYNEQFF.

A word on this clonotype: This may be a read error: a much more frequent sequence differs by one nucleotide. The V call is TRBV20-1, the J call TRBJ2-1; D remains unclear. The J call may be wrong; the DNA end is better matched by TRBJ2-7. The CDR3 is 16 amino acids. Germline-derived CDR1 and CDR2 are DFQATT and SNEGSKA (reference sequence). The CDR3 region has the DNA TGCAGTGGTACCCGCCGGGCGGCGACCTTTCACAATGAGCAGTACTTC. Amino acids: CSGTRRAATFHNEQYF.

This clonotype was counted once. The rearrangement uses TRBV11-3 and TRBJ2-1; 9 nucleotides match TRBD2. Losses at the gene ends were 5 bases for V and 10 bases for J; bases not matched to a gene: 12. In germline, CDR1 is SGHNT, CDR2 YENEEA. There are 15 residues in the CDR3. CDR3 nucleotide sequence: TGTGCCAGCAGCCCGGGACGAGCGGGGGGCCGAGAGCAGTTCTTC. It encodes CASSPGRAGGREQFF.

This clonotype has at least ten counts. Relative to the germline gene, one junction end is altered; a read error may explain this. The chain recombines TRBV5-1 with TRBJ2-5, with D hard to call. CDR1 and CDR2 (germline): SGHRS, YFSETQ. The CDR3 is 12 amino acids. CDR3 sequence (DNA): TGTGCCAGCAGCTCTAACCAAGAGACCCAGTACTTC. It yields the protein CASSSNQETQYF.

This clonotype was seen a handful of times. V gene TRBV11-2 combines with J gene TRBJ2-4; the D gene could be TRBD1 or TRBD2 (7 bases each). The J call may not be correct, given that the DNA end is closer to TRBJ2-7. The CDR3 sequence is 15 residues long. Germline V CDR1 and CDR2: SGHAT, FQNNGV. Here the CDR3 reads CASSFDDREGYEQYF. The DNA of the CDR3 is TGTGCCAGCAGCTTCGATGACAGGGAGGGCTACGAGCAGTACTTC.